This record concerns one T cell receptor (beta chain) sequence. Its matching antigen is unknown. CDR3 and TCR beta VDJ profiling relied on genomic DNA as the template. MiXCR was run by TCRdb on the reads, yielding one entry per CDR3 protein. The sample lists around 150,000 distinct CDR3 sequences; less than 50% were seen once. All sequencing subjects had displayed CD8+CD57+ cell expansion on flow cytometry. The germline V and J ends were trimmed by 0 bases and 6 bases, with 15 bases remaining between them. This CDR3 is built from 16 residues. CDR1 is LNHNV, CDR2 YYDKDF, per germline (reference sequence). This entry comes from a study of CD8+CD57+ T cells in acquired aplastic anemia. Study-level points and caveats: Controls did not differ significantly from patients in CD8+ Simpson's diversity.

The chain combines TRBV15 with TRBJ2-1; D is ambiguous. The specimen sequenced was sorted CD4+, CD8+, or CD8+CD57+ T cells (not recorded which) from PBMCs. The sequence was obtained from a human donor with aplastic anemia. CDR3 DNA sequence: TGTGCCACCAGCAGAGATCGGTTAGCCCGCCCCAATGAGCAGTTCTTC. Translated: CATSRDRLARPNEQFF.